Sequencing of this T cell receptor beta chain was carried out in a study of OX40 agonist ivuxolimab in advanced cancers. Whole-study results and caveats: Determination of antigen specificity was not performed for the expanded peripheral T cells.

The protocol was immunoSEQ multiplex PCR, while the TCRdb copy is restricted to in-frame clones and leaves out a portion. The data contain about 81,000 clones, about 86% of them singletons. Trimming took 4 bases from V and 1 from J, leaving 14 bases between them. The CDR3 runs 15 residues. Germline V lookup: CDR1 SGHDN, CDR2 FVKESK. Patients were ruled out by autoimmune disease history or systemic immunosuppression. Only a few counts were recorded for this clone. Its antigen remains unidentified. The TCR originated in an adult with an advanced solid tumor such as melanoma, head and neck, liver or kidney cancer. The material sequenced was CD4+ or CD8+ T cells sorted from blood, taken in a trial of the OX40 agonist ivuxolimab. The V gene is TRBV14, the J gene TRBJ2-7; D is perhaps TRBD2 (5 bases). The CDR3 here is CASSPLLTGSYEQYF. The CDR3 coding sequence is TGTGCCAGCAGCCCCCTGTTGACGGGATCCTACGAGCAGTACTTC.